Below, 2 T cell receptor beta chains from the same sample are listed, as sequenced in a study of graft-versus-host responses after intestinal transplantation. The assay was immunoSEQ multiplex PCR, and TCRdb's table has in-frame clones only and misses some. Of 90,000 to 150,000 clones in the sample, about 93% were seen once. These receptors have no identified antigens. Here the sequenced sample was unstimulated CD4+ T cells sorted from spleen or lymph node cells, taken before intestinal transplant. The source is a human donor who received an intestinal transplant.

The rearrangement joins TRBV15 to TRBJ1-2; TRBD1 matches at 8 bases. Germline loops: CDR1 LNHNV, CDR2 YYDKDF (reference sequence). The length of the CDR3 is 12 residues. Trimming at V came to 3 bases and at J to 9 bases, leaving 3 bases not matched to a gene. The CDR3 region is CATSRDRESYTF. CDR3 in DNA: TGTGCCACCAGCAGGGACAGGGAAAGCTACACCTTC.

The gene calls are TRBV11-2 and TRBJ2-1, with TRBD2 as a possible D gene (6 bases). Germline CDR1 is SGHAT and CDR2 is FQNNGV. There are 14 residues in the CDR3. Deletions cut 7 bases from V and 8 bases from J, with 18 bases between. For the CDR3, the DNA is TGTGCCAGCACTCCCTTGGGGGGAGACGATGAGCAGTTCTTC. Protein sequence: CASTPLGGDDEQFF.